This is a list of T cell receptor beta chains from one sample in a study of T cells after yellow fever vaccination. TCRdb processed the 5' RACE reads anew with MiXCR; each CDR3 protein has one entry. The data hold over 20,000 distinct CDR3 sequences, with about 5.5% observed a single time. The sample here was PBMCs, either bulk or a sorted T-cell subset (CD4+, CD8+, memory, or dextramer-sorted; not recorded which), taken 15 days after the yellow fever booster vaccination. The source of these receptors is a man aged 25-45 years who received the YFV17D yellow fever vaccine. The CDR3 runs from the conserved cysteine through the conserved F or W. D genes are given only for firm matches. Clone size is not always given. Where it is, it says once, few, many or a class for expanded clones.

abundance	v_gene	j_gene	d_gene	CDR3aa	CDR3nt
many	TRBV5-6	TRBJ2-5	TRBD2	CASSLLVGTSRNQETQYF	TGTGCCAGCAGCTTGCTTGTTGGGACTAGCAGAAACCAAGAGACCCAGTACTTC
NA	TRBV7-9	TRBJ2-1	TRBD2	CASIALAGINEQFF	TGTGCCAGCATCGCCCTAGCGGGAATAAATGAGCAGTTCTTC
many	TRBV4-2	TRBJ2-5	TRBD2	CASSQDRDSGSSETQYF	TGTGCCAGCAGCCAAGATCGCGATAGCGGGAGTTCAGAGACCCAGTACTTC
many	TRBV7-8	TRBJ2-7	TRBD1	CASSLGDRTLGEQYF	TGTGCCAGCAGCTTAGGGGACAGGACATTAGGCGAGCAGTACTTC
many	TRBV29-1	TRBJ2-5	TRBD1	CSGRQGVETQYF	TGCAGCGGACGACAGGGGGTAGAGACCCAGTACTTC
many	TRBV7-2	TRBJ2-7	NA	CASSWDRRGYEQYF	TGTGCCAGCAGCTGGGACCGGAGGGGGTACGAGCAGTACTTC
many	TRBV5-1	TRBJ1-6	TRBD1	CASSLGGTGYNSPLHF	TGCGCCAGCAGCTTGGGGGGGACAGGCTATAATTCACCCCTCCACTTT
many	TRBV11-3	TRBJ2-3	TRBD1	CASSSGQGSDTQYF	TGTGCCAGCAGCTCCGGACAGGGATCGGATACGCAGTATTTT
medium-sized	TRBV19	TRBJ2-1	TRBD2	CASIRGRLADYNEQFF	TGTGCCAGTATTAGAGGCAGACTAGCGGACTACAATGAGCAGTTCTTC
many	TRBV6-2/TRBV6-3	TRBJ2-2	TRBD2	CASSSWGGEGANTGELFF	TGTGCCAGCAGTTCCTGGGGGGGTGAAGGAGCGAACACCGGGGAGCTGTTTTTT
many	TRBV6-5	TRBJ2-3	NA	CASSYGQGYADTQYF	TGTGCCAGCAGTTACGGCCAGGGATATGCAGATACGCAGTATTTT